A selection of T cell receptor beta chains follows, all from one sample in a study of blood T cells in healthy people across ages. TCRdb used MiXCR to reprocess the 5' RACE reads, holding one entry per CDR3 protein. Of roughly 680,000 distinct CDR3 sequences in the sample, under 65% are singletons; the top ten hold about 13%. The sequenced sample was blood. These TCRs come from a woman older than 75 in good health. Both conserved end residues are trimmed from each CDR3.

v_call cdr3_aa
TRBV7-2 ASSLIVDGTEAF
TRBV27 ASSEGGPNTEAF
TRBV29-1 SVGERGYT
TRBV2 ASMISGGAQTDTQY
TRBV27 ASMRQQETYNEQF
TRBV7-9 ASSDTGLAKNIQY
TRBV13 ASSLQGNEKLF
TRBV9 ASSVGFGTGVTYEQY
TRBV29-1 SVEEQADYGYT
TRBV15 ATSRDVRGQGTEAF
TRBV30 AFGTGGPADTQY
TRBV2 ASSRDYPYEQY
TRBV5-1 ASSGGQPTNYGYT
TRBV6-5 ASSYQRGSGGLEQY
TRBV9 ASGVVGGLDGELF
TRBV27 ASRDSYNSPLH
TRBV7-9 ASSSRGDYEQY
TRBV7-9 ASSLGRWNTDTQY
TRBV29-1 SVEVGQGHGYT
TRBV20-1 SASEVVGAEQF
TRBV27 ASSRVQKRGVEQF
TRBV20-1 SAPPGDRATEAF
TRBV27 ASSSQIDTQY
TRBV20-1 SARVPPGLGANVLT
TRBV5-6 TSSLRLAGQETQY
TRBV30 AWSSLTLGGAGELF
TRBV11-2 ASSLELGGQRYANEQF
TRBV28 ASSKLGRESDEQF
TRBV29-1 SVVGREGQETQY
TRBV7-2 ASRRVGGASYNEQF
TRBV14 ASSQAIPGGETQY
TRBV2 ASSPGLAGGLGANVLT
TRBV20-1 SASRSRALSSYEQY
TRBV6-5 ASSYSEQGIYEQY
TRBV11-2 ASSLALGGYNEQY
TRBV7-2 ASSLVGPGNTIY
TRBV24-1 ATFHPLNTVGTDTQY
TRBV6-2/TRBV6-3 ASRPGQGGYNEQF
TRBV20-1 SASPRPYQSSPLH
TRBV7-9 ASSLVLSSSDTQY
TRBV4-1 ASSLPGLAGGGDEQF
TRBV2 ASSEAPSVETQY
TRBV29-1 SGGTAYEQY
TRBV28 ASSPGQVGLPGELF
TRBV15 ATSREAGTGEAF
TRBV5-1 ASSLSGTGYGNEQY
TRBV5-6 ASSLEGRGYGYT
TRBV20-1 SARDLGRGTDTQY
TRBV12-3/TRBV12-4 ASHIGTANTGELF
TRBV2 ASSVSRDFRTGIYEQY
TRBV28 ASSPQTEWVRELF
TRBV10-3 GHLVALGHRGWNEQY
TRBV5-1 ASSLGPIILSYEQY